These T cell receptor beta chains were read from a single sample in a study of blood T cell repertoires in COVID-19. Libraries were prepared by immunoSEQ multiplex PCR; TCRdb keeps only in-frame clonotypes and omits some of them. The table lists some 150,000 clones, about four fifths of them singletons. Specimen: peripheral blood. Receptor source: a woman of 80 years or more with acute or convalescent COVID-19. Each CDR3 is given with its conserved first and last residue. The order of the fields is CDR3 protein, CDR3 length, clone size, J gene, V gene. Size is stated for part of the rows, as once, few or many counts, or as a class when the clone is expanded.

CDR3: CASSIYERGGSLNEQFF
length: 17
size: -
J: TRBJ2-1
V: TRBV19

CDR3: CASSKALSGSPTYEQYF
length: 17
size: -
J: TRBJ2-7
V: TRBV21-1

CDR3: CSASEAVNTEAFF
length: 13
size: -
J: TRBJ1-1
V: TRBV20-1

CDR3: CASSLGGPTDTQYF
length: 14
size: few
J: TRBJ2-3
V: TRBV7-8

CDR3: CASSLVPSSGNTIYF
length: 15
size: -
J: TRBJ1-3
V: TRBV5-6

CDR3: CASGLRRTGGMMTEAFF
length: 17
size: once
J: TRBJ1-1
V: TRBV12-5

CDR3: CASSIRRNYGYTF
length: 13
size: -
J: TRBJ1-2
V: TRBV19

CDR3: CASSTREAVNGELFF
length: 15
size: -
J: TRBJ2-2
V: TRBV7-8

CDR3: CASSPSGQAFYGYTF
length: 15
size: few
J: TRBJ1-2
V: TRBV27

CDR3: CASSSMGGYTF
length: 11
size: -
J: TRBJ1-2
V: TRBV11-2

CDR3: CASSPWTDSTGELFF
length: 15
size: -
J: TRBJ2-2
V: TRBV18

CDR3: CASSLRTEMNTEAFF
length: 15
size: -
J: TRBJ1-1
V: TRBV7-8

CDR3: CASSLGTGNTEAFF
length: 14
size: few
J: TRBJ1-1
V: TRBV5-1

CDR3: CASSSTRGGSSYNEQFF
length: 17
size: -
J: TRBJ2-1
V: TRBV7-9

CDR3: CASSQDPWDSVEQETQYF
length: 18
size: -
J: TRBJ2-5
V: TRBV3-1/TRBV3-2

CDR3: CASSQVSSGRSTDTQYF
length: 17
size: -
J: TRBJ2-3
V: TRBV4-1

CDR3: CASSRSETYGYTF
length: 13
size: -
J: TRBJ1-2
V: TRBV18

CDR3: CASRPGIGRYEQYF
length: 14
size: -
J: TRBJ2-7
V: TRBV2

CDR3: CASSQPGQGNYGYTF
length: 15
size: -
J: TRBJ1-2
V: TRBV4-1

CDR3: CASSPGQGRETQYF
length: 14
size: -
J: TRBJ2-5
V: TRBV7-9

CDR3: CATSESGSGSTDTQYF
length: 16
size: -
J: TRBJ2-3
V: TRBV24-1

CDR3: CATSTGGFGYTF
length: 12
size: -
J: TRBJ1-2
V: TRBV15

CDR3: CASSPQEETQYF
length: 12
size: -
J: TRBJ2-5
V: TRBV18

CDR3: CASSRGTGTEAFF
length: 13
size: few
J: TRBJ1-1
V: TRBV27